The 8 T cell receptor beta chains listed next were all sequenced from one sample in a study of OX40 agonist ivuxolimab in advanced cancers. The method was immunoSEQ multiplex PCR; TCRdb's version includes in-frame clones alone and lacks a portion of them. The table shows about 76,000 clones, with around four fifths occurring only once. The sample was CD4+ or CD8+ T cells sorted from blood, taken in a trial of the OX40 agonist ivuxolimab. The receptor source for this set is an adult with an advanced solid tumor such as melanoma, head and neck, liver or kidney cancer.

The chain couples TRBV6-1 to TRBJ2-3; D ambiguous. This CDR3 comprises 17 residues. V was trimmed by 6 bases and J by 5 bases, leaving 24 bases between them. The V gene's germline CDR1 is MNHNS and CDR2 SASEGT. The CDR3 region has the DNA TGTGCCAGCAGCGAACGATTAGGCAGTATGGTTGGAGATACGCAGTATTTT. It yields the protein CASSERLGSMVGDTQYF.

V and J are TRBV29-1 and TRBJ1-1; no clear D. The germline V gene has CDR1 SQVTM and CDR2 ANQGSEA. This CDR3 spans 12 amino acids. V lost 4 bases to trimming and J lost 4 bases, with 10 bases between them. The CDR3 DNA sequence: TGCAGCGTTGGGGAGGGAATCACTGAAGCTTTCTTT. This encodes CSVGEGITEAFF.

This rearrangement joins TRBV19 to TRBJ2-1; 8 nucleotides agree with TRBD2. The CDR3 has 17 residues. Losses at the gene ends were 1 base for V and 4 bases for J; bases not matched to a gene: 9. CDR1 and CDR2 from the germline V gene are LNHDA and SQIVND (reference sequence). The CDR3 DNA reads TGTGCCAGTAGTATAGCCGTCCGGGGGGGCCGGTACAATGAGCAGTTCTTC. It is translated as CASSIAVRGGRYNEQFF.

This clone was detected only once. The CDR3 is CASSPDSGSAFF. Written as DNA, the CDR3 is TGTGCCAGCTCACCGGACTCGGGTAGCGCTTTCTTT. V and J are TRBV18 and TRBJ1-1; no definite D call. V was trimmed by 3 bases and J by 11 bases, leaving 13 bases between them. Germline CDR1 KGHSH, CDR2 LQKENI. CDR3 size: 12 residues.

This clone was detected only once. V and J are TRBV6-5 and TRBJ2-5; D is unclear. This CDR3 contains 13 residues. Germline V gives CDR1 MNHEY, CDR2 SVGAGI. V lost 5 bases and J lost 8, with 15 bases in between. DNA of the CDR3: TGTGCCAGCAGTACCCGAAGTAGTAGTACCCAGTACTTC. As protein: CASSTRSSSTQYF.

V and J are TRBV30 and TRBJ1-3; possibly TRBD1 for D (5 bases). CDR1 GTSNPN and CDR2 SVGIG come from the germline V gene (reference sequence). Trimming removed 5 bases from V and 0 bases from J, with 11 bases in between. CDR3 size: 14 residues. The DNA for the CDR3 is TGTGCCTGGGGGACTTTTCCCTCTGGAAACACCATATATTTT. It translates to CAWGTFPSGNTIYF.

This clone appeared a few times. The chain links TRBV2 to TRBJ2-7; a weak D match, TRBD1 (6 bases). V lost 5 bases and J 6 bases, leaving 23 bases between the germline ends. Germline V gene data show CDR1 as SNHLY and CDR2 as FYNNEI. The CDR3 is made up of 16 amino acids. The DNA of the CDR3 is TGTGCCAGCAGTCCCCACAAATATAGGACAGTGGGCGAGCAGTACTTC. Translated, it gives CASSPHKYRTVGEQYF.

The chain uses TRBV4-1 and TRBJ2-6; D is possibly TRBD1 (6 bases). V was pared by 1 base and J by 1 base, with 11 bases between. Germline values: CDR1 MGHRA, CDR2 YSYEKL. CDR3 length: 17 amino acids. CDR3 sequence (DNA): TGCGCCAGCAGCCAAGCCCACACAGGGTCTGGGGCCAACGTCCTGACTTTC. Translated, it gives CASSQAHTGSGANVLTF.